This note documents a single TCR beta chain sequence. Its target is unknown. Method: immunoSEQ multiplex PCR; TCRdb's copy keeps in-frame clones and lacks some. The table records around 450,000 clones, roughly 90% of them present only once. This specimen comes from a study of Ad26.COV2.S vaccination and SARS-CoV-2 variants. In the study overall: Into the muscle, Ad26.COV2.S was dosed once or twice, 56 days apart.

CDR3 length: 15 residues. V lost 4 bases, J lost 0 bases, and 5 bases stayed unmatched. CDR1 is MGHRA and CDR2 is YSYEKL in the germline V gene. The treatment denotes: roughly 19 received Ad26.COV2.S at low or high dose, single or two shots; several received placebo; per-sample allocation not given. Samples analyzed were those drawn on day 63 after the first vaccine or placebo injection. Whoever gave the sample was an adult aged 18-55 years in Boston. Study conclusions and caveats: There was reportedly substantial breadth in spike-specific CD8+ and CD4+ T cell responses after vaccination.

The sequence was obtained from a person aged 18-60 years who received the Ad26.COV2.S COVID-19 vaccine or a placebo. This rearrangement joins TRBV4-1 to TRBJ2-7, with 8 nucleotides matching TRBD2. This material consisted of peripheral blood, taken in a trial of Ad26.COV2.S vaccine versus placebo. CDR3: CASSPGGSGSYEQYF. The CDR3, as DNA: TGCGCCAGCAGCCCGGGGGGGTCGGGCTCCTACGAGCAGTACTTC.